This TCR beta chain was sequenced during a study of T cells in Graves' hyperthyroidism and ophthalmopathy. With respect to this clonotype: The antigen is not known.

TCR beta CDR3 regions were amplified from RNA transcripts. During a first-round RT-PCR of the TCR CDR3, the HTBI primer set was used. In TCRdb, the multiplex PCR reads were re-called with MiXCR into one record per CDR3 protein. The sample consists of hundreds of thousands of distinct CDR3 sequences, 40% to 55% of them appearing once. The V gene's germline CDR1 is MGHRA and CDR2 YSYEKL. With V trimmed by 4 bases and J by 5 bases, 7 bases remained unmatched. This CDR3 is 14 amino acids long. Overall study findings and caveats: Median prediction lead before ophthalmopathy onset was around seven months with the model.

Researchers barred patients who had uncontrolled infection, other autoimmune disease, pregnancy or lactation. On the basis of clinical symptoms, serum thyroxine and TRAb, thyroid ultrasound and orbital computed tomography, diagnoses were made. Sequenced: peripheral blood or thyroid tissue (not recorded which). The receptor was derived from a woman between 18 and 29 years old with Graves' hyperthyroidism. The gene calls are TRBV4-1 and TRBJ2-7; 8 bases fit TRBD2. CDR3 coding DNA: TGCGCCAGCAGCCCCGGCGGGGGGCTGGACGAGCAGTACTTC. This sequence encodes CASSPGGGLDEQYF.